The 29 T cell receptor beta chains below were found in one sample sequenced in a study of T cell changes during pregnancy in multiple sclerosis. Here immunoSEQ multiplex PCR was the method, and the copy in TCRdb shows in-frame clones only, minus some. The profile covers approximately 46,000 clones, with around 87% appearing a single time and 8% to 9.5% taken by the ten largest. This sample comprised CD8+ T cells from peripheral blood mononuclear cells, obtained in the second trimester of pregnancy. The receptors originated from a female donor with multiple sclerosis, enrolled in a pregnancy study.

The chain links TRBV5-5 to TRBJ2-7; 7 bases agree with TRBD1. Germline V lookup: CDR1 SGHKS, CDR2 YYEKEE (reference sequence). Losses at the gene ends were 2 bases for V and 2 bases for J; bases not matched to a gene: 16. There are 18 residues in the CDR3. The CDR3 loop reads CASSFFPLNRDSTYEQYF. In DNA, the CDR3 is TGTGCCAGCAGCTTTTTTCCTCTGAACCGGGACAGCACCTACGAGCAGTACTTC.

The genes are TRBV6-4 and TRBJ2-3; 7 bases are a match to TRBD2. Germline CDR1 MRHNA, CDR2 SNTAGT. This CDR3 spans 15 amino acids. The junction had 8 bases not matched to a gene; V was cut back by 3 bases and J by 5 bases. CDR3 sequence reads: CASSETSGALDTQYF. Here the CDR3 DNA reads TGTGCCAGCAGTGAGACGAGCGGGGCATTAGATACGCAGTATTTT.

This clone was detected once. The chain uses TRBV2 and TRBJ2-1; D possibly corresponds to TRBD1 (6 bases). The V gene's germline CDR1 is SNHLY and CDR2 FYNNEI. V was clipped by 4 bases and J by 3 bases, with 13 bases between them. The CDR3 extends over 15 amino acids. The CDR3 DNA reads as TGTGCCAGCAGTGCCCCGGACAGTTTCTACAATGAGCAGTTCTTC. Translation: CASSAPDSFYNEQFF.

The chain carries TRBV5-1 and TRBJ1-2; D perhaps matches TRBD1 (5 bases). CDR1 is SGHRS and CDR2 is YFSETQ in the germline V gene. There are 13 residues in the CDR3. V lost 4 bases, J lost 8 bases, and 15 bases lay in between. CDR3 sequence (DNA): TGCGCCAGCAGCCCTGACGACAGTCTGGGCTACACCTTC. Protein product: CASSPDDSLGYTF. Drawing the rest from reference TRBV5-1 and TRBJ1-2, the complete variable domain is KAGVTQTPRYLIKTRGQQVTLSCSPISGHRSVSWYQQTPGQGLQFLFEYFSETQRNKGNFPGRFSGRQFSNSRSEMNVSTLELGDSALYLCASSPDDSLGYTFGSGTRLTVV.

V is TRBV11-2 and J is TRBJ2-2; TRBD2 matches at 7 bases. Germline-derived CDR1 and CDR2 are SGHAT and FQNNGV. V shed 4 bases, J shed 1 base, and the junction held 6 bases outside the gene matches. The CDR3 loop spans 16 amino acids. The CDR3 region is CASSWAGRMNTGELFF. CDR3 nucleotide sequence: TGTGCCAGCAGCTGGGCCGGGAGGATGAACACCGGGGAGCTGTTTTTT.

The V gene is TRBV19, the J gene TRBJ1-1; D is possibly TRBD1 (6 bases). Trimming pared 5 bases from V and 1 base from J, leaving 8 bases between. Per the germline V gene, CDR1 is LNHDA and CDR2 is SQIVND (reference sequence). The CDR3 is 13 residues long. CDR3 protein: CASSYRENTEAFF. The CDR3 coding sequence is TGTGCCAGTAGTTACAGGGAGAACACTGAAGCTTTCTTT.

The V gene is TRBV29-1, the J gene TRBJ2-5, with unresolved D. The CDR3 extends over 11 amino acids. The ends were cut back, 3 bases at V and 2 bases at J, with 4 bases in the middle. Germline CDR1 is SQVTM and CDR2 is ANQGSEA. The CDR3, as DNA: TGCAGCGTTGAGCGGCAAGAGACCCAGTACTTC. Its protein is CSVERQETQYF.

This chain uses TRBV18 with TRBJ1-2, with 9 bases that match TRBD1. This CDR3 has 17 residues. Trimming took 3 bases from V and 7 from J; bases not matched to a gene: 15. Germline loops: CDR1 KGHSH, CDR2 LQKENI. The CDR3 coding sequence is TGTGCCAGCTCACCCCCGGGACAGGGTCAACTTTACGGTGGCTACACCTTC. It translates to CASSPPGQGQLYGGYTF.

The chain has TRBV7-9 and TRBJ1-2; D unresolved. V was clipped by 5 bases and J by 3 bases, with 16 bases between them. CDR1 is SEHNR, CDR2 FQNEAQ, per germline (reference sequence). The length of the CDR3 is 15 residues. The CDR3 nucleotides read TGTGCCAGCAGCCCGGGGAAAGCATCTGACTATGGCTACACCTTC. It yields the protein CASSPGKASDYGYTF.

The chain recombines TRBV10-3 with TRBJ1-6; TRBD1 matches at 7 bases. The CDR3 runs 20 residues. V was pared by 4 bases and J by 0 bases, with 15 bases of the junction left unmatched. CDR1 and CDR2 (germline): ENHRY, SYGVKD. CDR3 in DNA: TGTGCCATCAGTGCCACCGGGACAGCCCTGGCGACCTCCTATAATTCACCCCTCCACTTT. It yields the protein CAISATGTALATSYNSPLHF.

The chain's CDR3 is CASSPGRATDTQYF. The DNA for the CDR3 is TGTGCCAGCAGCCCCGGGAGGGCCACAGATACGCAGTATTTT. The V gene is TRBV13, the J gene TRBJ2-3; 8 bases map to TRBD2. Germline values: CDR1 PRHDT, CDR2 FYEKMQ (reference sequence). J lost 2 bases, V lost 5 bases, and 3 bases had no gene match. The length of the CDR3 is 14 residues.

In its sample, this clone was seen once. The chain couples TRBV9 to TRBJ2-5, with 9 positions matching TRBD2. The ends lost 3 bases at V and 9 bases at J; junction bases unmatched: 15. The germline V gene has CDR1 SGDLS and CDR2 YYNGEE. CDR3 length equals 16 residues. CDR3 sequence: CASSGFAGGPLGAQYF. In DNA form, the CDR3 reads TGTGCCAGCAGCGGGTTCGCGGGGGGGCCGCTGGGGGCCCAGTACTTC.

The gene calls are TRBV9 and TRBJ1-2; D call uncertain. V was clipped by 0 bases and J by 5 bases, with 8 bases between them. Germline CDR1 is SGDLS and CDR2 is YYNGEE. This CDR3 has 13 residues. The CDR3 DNA sequence: TGTGCCAGCAGCGTAGCAACAGCATATGGCTACACCTTC. This codes for CASSVATAYGYTF.

The chain joins TRBV4-1 to TRBJ1-2; D uncertain. Germline V CDR1 and CDR2: MGHRA, YSYEKL. The CDR3 loop spans 15 amino acids. V was shortened by 0 bases and J by 4 bases, with 12 bases between the two germline ends. DNA of the CDR3: TGCGCCAGCAGCCAAGACGCGGATACTTCCTATGGCTACACCTTC. This codes for CASSQDADTSYGYTF.

This clone was recorded a few times. The CDR3 nucleotides read TGTGCCAGCAGTGTGGGACAGGTAAACGAGCAGTACTTC. It encodes CASSVGQVNEQYF. The chain carries TRBV27 and TRBJ2-7, with 8 bases that match TRBD1. The V and J ends lost 5 bases and 5 bases, in that order; junction bases with no gene match: 5. The germline V gene encodes CDR1 MNHEY and CDR2 SMNVEV (reference sequence). This CDR3 comprises 13 residues.

This chain joins TRBV7-9 and TRBJ2-3; D not resolved. Trimming pared 10 bases from V and 6 bases from J, leaving 5 bases between. The CDR3 is made up of 9 amino acids. Looked up from germline, CDR1 is SEHNR and CDR2 is FQNEAQ (reference sequence). CDR3 residues: CAIEDTQYF. The CDR3 nucleotides are TGTGCCATAGAGGATACGCAGTATTTT.

The chain combines TRBV2 with TRBJ1-4, with D uncertain. CDR1 and CDR2 (germline): SNHLY, FYNNEI. This CDR3 comprises 12 residues. The V end was cut by 9 bases, the J end by 7 bases, with 12 bases between. The CDR3: CASVSGGEKLFF. CDR3 DNA: TGTGCCAGTGTGTCCGGAGGTGAAAAACTGTTTTTT. Full variable domain (outside the CDR3, taken from reference TRBV2 and TRBJ1-4): EPEVTQTPSHQVTQMGQEVILRCVPISNHLYFYWYRQILGQKVEFLVSFYNNEISEKSEIFDDQFSVERPDGSNFTLKIRSTKLEDSAMYFCASVSGGEKLFFGSGTQLSVL.

Turning to this clone: An end of the junction does not agree with germline; a read error may underlie this. The J gene is TRBJ1-1, the V gene TRBV7-7, with D tentatively TRBD1 (5 bases). The CDR3 spans 14 residues. Germline V CDR1 and CDR2: SSHAT, FNYEAQ (reference sequence). This CDR3 reads CASSRRAGDTEAFF. The CDR3 DNA reads as TGTGCTAGCAGCCGCAGGGCTGGGGACACTGAAGCTTTCTTT.

This chain uses TRBV7-6 with TRBJ2-1, with 8 bases identical to TRBD1. Germline lookup yields CDR1 SGHVS and CDR2 FNYEAQ. V was pared by 8 bases and J by 10 bases, with 10 bases of the junction left unmatched. This CDR3 is built from 13 residues. The CDR3 DNA reads as TGTGCCAGCGCCCGGACAGGGCATTGGGAGCAGTTCTTC. It codes for CASARTGHWEQFF.

The rearrangement joins TRBV5-1 to TRBJ2-1; 8 nucleotides align to TRBD2. The V segment lost 3 bases and the J segment 4 bases; nucleotides outside the gene matches: 9. There are 16 residues in the CDR3. Germline assignment: CDR1 SGHRS and CDR2 YFSETQ. The CDR3 spells CASSWDGAGGYNEQFF. As DNA, the CDR3 is TGCGCCAGCAGCTGGGACGGGGCGGGGGGATACAATGAGCAGTTCTTC.

In DNA form, the CDR3 reads TGTGCCAGCAGCGATACACGGGGGTCCTATGGCTACACCTTC. Its translation is CASSDTRGSYGYTF. The rearrangement uses TRBV27 and TRBJ1-2; the D gene is possibly TRBD1 (5 bases). The V end lost 6 bases, the J end lost 4 bases, and 15 bases lay between the germline ends. This CDR3 spans 14 amino acids. Germline V gene data show CDR1 as MNHEY and CDR2 as SMNVEV (reference sequence).

The gene calls are TRBV27 and TRBJ2-7; 7 bases are shared with TRBD1. The CDR3 loop spans 16 amino acids. Germline V CDR1 and CDR2: MNHEY, SMNVEV (reference sequence). The V gene end was trimmed by 6 bases and the J gene end by 3 bases; junction bases not matched to a gene: 14. The CDR3 coding sequence is TGTGCCAGCAGACATTCCCCCCAGGGGGTGATCTACGAGCAGTACTTC. Translated: CASRHSPQGVIYEQYF.

V and J are TRBV27 and TRBJ2-1; TRBD2 might be the D (6 bases). This CDR3 comprises 16 residues. Germline assignment: CDR1 MNHEY and CDR2 SMNVEV (reference sequence). Trimming shortened V by 8 bases and J by 3 bases, and 20 bases separated the two germline ends. The CDR3 reads CASSPTGRQNYNEQFF. DNA of the CDR3: TGTGCCAGCTCCCCGACCGGGAGACAAAACTACAATGAGCAGTTCTTC.

This clone has just one count. The chain joins TRBV2 to TRBJ1-2, with D possibly matching TRBD1 (5 bases). The V end was cut by 7 bases, the J end by 8 bases, with 14 bases between. The CDR3 extends over 12 amino acids. Germline V CDR1 and CDR2: SNHLY, FYNNEI. Here the CDR3 reads CASIIGGDGYTF. CDR3 nucleotides: TGTGCCAGCATCATTGGGGGGGACGGCTACACCTTC.

This chain connects TRBV6-6 to TRBJ2-1, with a weak D call TRBD2 (6 bases). Germline V CDR1 and CDR2: MNHNY, SVGAGI (reference sequence). The CDR3 contains 15 residues. V dropped 6 bases and J dropped 3 bases, with 15 bases sitting between them. The chain's CDR3 is CASSPRDSFYNEQFF. The CDR3, as DNA: TGTGCCAGCAGCCCCCGGGACTCCTTCTACAATGAGCAGTTCTTC.

The rearrangement uses TRBV25-1 and TRBJ1-3; no reliable D call. Trimming pared 3 bases from V and 9 bases from J, leaving 3 bases between. CDR1 and CDR2 (germline): MGHDK, SYGVNS. The CDR3 sequence is 10 residues long. CDR3 sequence: CASSEATIYF. CDR3 DNA sequence: TGTGCCAGCAGTGAGGCCACCATATATTTT.

This clone has just a few counts. CDR3 residues: CASSQGSSPLHF. Written as DNA, the CDR3 is TGTGCCAGTAGTCAGGGAAGTTCACCCCTCCACTTT. The rearrangement uses TRBV19 and TRBJ1-6; D is possibly TRBD1 (5 bases). CDR1 is LNHDA and CDR2 is SQIVND in the germline V gene (reference sequence). The ends were cut back, 5 bases at V and 9 bases at J, with 8 bases in the middle. The CDR3 extends over 12 amino acids.

J is TRBJ1-1 and V is TRBV20-1, with no clear D. The V gene's germline CDR1 is DFQATT and CDR2 SNEGSKA (reference sequence). CDR3 size: 10 residues. V gave up 4 bases and J gave up 11 bases, with 11 bases separating them. The CDR3 reads CSAIRSQAFF. DNA for the CDR3: TGCAGTGCTATTAGGAGCCAGGCTTTCTTT.

The chain is built from TRBV4-1 and TRBJ2-3; D ambiguous. Trimming stripped 1 base from V and 6 bases from J, with 5 bases between. Germline CDR1 is MGHRA and CDR2 is YSYEKL. The CDR3 loop spans 12 amino acids. The CDR3 DNA reads as TGCGCCAGCAGCCAAGGGGCGGATACGCAGTATTTT. Translation gives CASSQGADTQYF.